The 25 T cell receptor beta chains reported below all come from one sample, sequenced in a study of a mutant IDH1 vaccine in newly diagnosed glioma. No antigen has been assigned to these receptors. Assay used: immunoSEQ multiplex PCR; TCRdb lists only in-frame clones, some missing. The sample holds 60,000 to 75,000 clones; more than 75% are singletons and the top ten take more than 1.5%. The time point here: week 35, safety follow-up. A single vaccine dose contained 300 ug of mutant IDH1 20-mer peptide, and topical imiquimod was used with it. The source material was PBMCs, sampled from a glioma patient whose treatment included an IDH1 peptide vaccine. Receptors were obtained from a man aged 30 to 39 with glioma.

The chain has TRBV5-8 and TRBJ1-5, with no clear D. Between the trimmed V and J ends, which lost 0 bases and 4 bases, there was a span of 5 bases. The CDR3 is made up of 13 amino acids. Germline V gene lookup returns CDR1 SGHTS and CDR2 YDEGEE. The CDR3 DNA follows: TGTGCCAGCAGCTTGGTGGGAAATCAGCCCCAGCATTTT. It encodes CASSLVGNQPQHF.

This clone appeared once. V gene TRBV7-3 combines with J gene TRBJ2-2; TRBD1 matches 9 bases. The CDR3 consists of 16 residues. The germline V gene encodes CDR1 SGHTA and CDR2 FQGTGA. V gave up 5 bases and J gave up 3 bases; unmatched junction bases: 7. Written as DNA, the CDR3 is TGTGCCAGCAGCGACACAGGGGGCAGTGACACCGGGGAGCTGTTTTTT. Residues: CASSDTGGSDTGELFF.

The chain recombines TRBV25-1 with TRBJ1-1; possible D gene TRBD1, 5 bases. The CDR3 consists of 16 residues. The V end was cut by 4 bases, the J end by 0 bases, with 15 bases between. Germline CDR1 MGHDK, CDR2 SYGVNS. The DNA of the CDR3 is TGTGCCAGCAGTGGACCTCCGGGACGGTTGAACACTGAAGCTTTCTTT. This codes for CASSGPPGRLNTEAFF.

The chain carries TRBV2 and TRBJ1-2, with D maybe TRBD1 (6 bases). CDR1 and CDR2 (germline): SNHLY, FYNNEI. V was clipped by 5 bases and J by 6 bases, with 16 bases between them. The CDR3 is 14 amino acids. Written as DNA, the CDR3 is TGTGCCAGCAGTCAAAACAGGGAGCGGAATGGCTACACCTTC. Protein sequence: CASSQNRERNGYTF.

This sequence joins TRBV27 and TRBJ2-1; D perhaps matches TRBD1 (6 bases). Germline loops: CDR1 MNHEY, CDR2 SMNVEV (reference sequence). V shed 10 bases and J shed 6 bases, with 13 bases lying between them. CDR3 length: 12 amino acids. In DNA, the CDR3 is TGTGCCATTTTGGACAGATTCAATGAGCAGTTCTTC. Translation gives CAILDRFNEQFF.

The gene calls are TRBV5-1 and TRBJ2-2; 8 bases align to TRBD1. Unmatched junction bases numbered 4, after V lost 0 bases and J lost 6 bases. The germline V gene encodes CDR1 SGHRS and CDR2 YFSETQ. This CDR3 has 15 residues. CDR3: CASSLDQGAPGELFF. The CDR3 coding sequence is TGCGCCAGCAGCTTGGATCAGGGGGCGCCCGGGGAGCTGTTTTTT.

The chain uses TRBV5-1 and TRBJ1-2; 9 bases fit TRBD1. The CDR3 is 14 amino acids. Germline V gives CDR1 SGHRS, CDR2 YFSETQ. The trim removed 7 bases at V and 4 bases at J, leaving 8 bases unmatched. For the CDR3, the DNA is TGCGCCAGCCATACAGGGGGCGCGGGCTATGGCTACACCTTC. It specifies CASHTGGAGYGYTF.

The chain is built from TRBV7-9 and TRBJ1-1; 9 nucleotides align to TRBD1. CDR1 and CDR2 from the germline V gene are SEHNR and FQNEAQ (reference sequence). This CDR3 has 13 amino acids. Trimming at V came to 3 bases and at J to 10 bases, leaving 6 bases not matched to a gene. This chain's CDR3 is CASSFRQGVVAFF. DNA of the CDR3: TGTGCCAGCAGCTTCCGACAGGGGGTCGTAGCTTTCTTT. Complete variable domain (other parts from reference TRBV7-9 and TRBJ1-1): DTGVSQNPRHKITKRGQNVTFRCDPISEHNRLYWYRQTLGQGPEFLTYFQNEAQLEKSRLLSDRFSAERPKGSFSTLEIQRTEQGDSAMYLCASSFRQGVVAFFGQGTRLTVV.

This clone was found a few times. V and J are TRBV4-1 and TRBJ1-1, with D possibly being TRBD1 (5 bases). The CDR3 spans 15 residues. Looked up from germline, CDR1 is MGHRA and CDR2 is YSYEKL. Trimming cost V 0 bases and J 5 bases, with 13 bases left between them. The CDR3 is CASSQEGRSGTEAFF. CDR3 DNA: TGCGCCAGCAGCCAAGAGGGGCGCTCGGGGACTGAAGCTTTCTTT.

In this sample, this clone turned up a few times. V usage is TRBV10-1 and J usage is TRBJ2-5, with D possibly called TRBD1 or TRBD2 (5 bases each). The V gene's germline CDR1 is WNHNN and CDR2 SYGVQD (reference sequence). Trimming cost V 6 bases and J 6 bases, with 11 bases left between them. The CDR3 length is 12 residues. CDR3 in DNA: TGCGCCAGCAGAGGTGGGGGAAAGACCCAGTACTTC. The encoded protein is CASRGGGKTQYF.

The CDR3 region is CASSFDTSSYEQYF. CDR3 coding DNA: TGTGCCAGCAGTTTCGATACAAGCTCCTACGAGCAGTACTTC. The chain joins TRBV28 to TRBJ2-7; D gene ambiguous. Germline loops: CDR1 MDHEN, CDR2 SYDVKM. This CDR3 has 14 residues. The V end lost 3 bases, the J end lost 0 bases, and 9 bases lay between the germline ends.

DNA of the CDR3: TGTGCCAGCAGCTTACTTGTGGGGGATGGAAACACCATATATTTT. This sequence encodes CASSLLVGDGNTIYF. The V gene is TRBV7-8, the J gene TRBJ1-3; tentative D call: TRBD1 (5 bases). Germline assignment: CDR1 SGHVS and CDR2 FQNEAQ. This CDR3 has 15 residues. The ends were cut back, 2 bases at V and 3 bases at J, with 11 bases in the middle.

The chain links TRBV4-1 to TRBJ1-5; D gene ambiguous. The V end was cut by 4 bases, the J end by 9 bases, with 10 bases between. The CDR3 spans 12 residues. CDR1 is MGHRA and CDR2 is YSYEKL in the germline V gene. The DNA for the CDR3 is TGCGCCAGCAGCCCCACGTTCGGGCCCCAGCATTTT. Its protein is CASSPTFGPQHF.

This sequence joins TRBV27 and TRBJ1-1; 7 positions agree with TRBD1. V was clipped by 5 bases and J by 5 bases; unmatched bases: 11. This CDR3 comprises 15 residues. Germline CDR1 MNHEY, CDR2 SMNVEV (reference sequence). The CDR3 sequence is CASSTFRQGRTEAFF. CDR3 coding DNA: TGTGCCAGCAGTACGTTTAGACAGGGACGGACTGAAGCTTTCTTT.

The chain is built from TRBV5-8 and TRBJ1-2; D remains unclear. The CDR3 has 13 amino acids. Germline V CDR1 and CDR2: SGHTS, YDEGEE. V was clipped by 0 bases and J by 2 bases, with 5 bases between them. CDR3 DNA: TGTGCCAGCAGCTTGGGAGCAAACTATGGCTACACCTTC. Translating gives CASSLGANYGYTF. The complete variable domain, with remaining parts taken from reference TRBV5-8 and TRBJ1-2, reads EAGVTQSPTHLIKTRGQQATLRCSPISGHTSVYWYQQALGLGLQFLLWYDEGEERNRGNFPPRFSGRQFPNYSSELNVNALELEDSALYLCASSLGANYGYTFGSGTRLTVV.

This chain joins TRBV10-1 and TRBJ2-7, with D perhaps assigned TRBD1 or TRBD2 (5 bases each). Germline V gives CDR1 WNHNN, CDR2 SYGVQD (reference sequence). The CDR3 covers 14 residues. V dropped 2 bases and J dropped 5 bases, with 13 bases sitting between them. The CDR3 spells CASSETGTKDEQYF. The DNA for the CDR3 is TGCGCCAGCAGTGAGACCGGGACCAAGGACGAGCAGTACTTC.

The rearrangement uses TRBV7-6 and TRBJ2-4; 9 nucleotides match TRBD2. CDR1 and CDR2 from the germline V gene are SGHVS and FNYEAQ. Trimming removed 1 base from V and 6 bases from J; junction bases left unmatched: 1. This CDR3 is built from 14 residues. The CDR3 region is CASSLGAGGNIQYF. CDR3 nucleotide sequence: TGTGCCAGCAGCTTAGGAGCGGGGGGAAACATTCAGTACTTC. Drawing the rest from reference TRBV7-6 and TRBJ2-4, the complete variable domain is GAGVSQSPRYKVTKRGQDVALRCDPISGHVSLYWYRQALGQGPEFLTYFNYEAQQDKSGLPNDRFSAERPEGSISTLTIQRTEQRDSAMYRCASSLGAGGNIQYFGAGTRLSVL.

Worth noting for this clone: The same CDR3 can be traced to other DNA sequences in this sample. The V and J genes are TRBV18 and TRBJ2-5; D is ambiguous. V gave up 2 bases and J gave up 3 bases, with 7 bases separating them. The germline gives CDR1 KGHSH, CDR2 LQKENI. This CDR3 region has 13 residues. The CDR3 bases are TGTGCCAGCTCACCAGGGTTGGAAGAGACCCAGTACTTC. Translation gives CASSPGLEETQYF.

The chain is built from TRBV27 and TRBJ1-5; D not certain. CDR3 length equals 15 residues. The germline V gene has CDR1 MNHEY and CDR2 SMNVEV (reference sequence). Trimming removed 6 bases from V and 0 bases from J, with 12 bases in between. CDR3 in amino acids: CASSGLPFSNQPQHF. In DNA, the CDR3 is TGTGCCAGCAGCGGACTTCCCTTTAGCAATCAGCCCCAGCATTTT.

The V gene is TRBV10-3, the J gene TRBJ1-2; 9 bases agree with TRBD1. CDR3 length equals 15 residues. CDR1 and CDR2 (germline): ENHRY, SYGVKD. J was trimmed by 2 bases and V by 6 bases; bases with no gene match: 7. CDR3 region: CAIRIQGAQNYGYTF. CDR3 nucleotide sequence: TGTGCCATCAGGATACAGGGGGCGCAAAACTATGGCTACACCTTC.

The chain joins TRBV11-1 to TRBJ2-5, with 8 bases matching TRBD2. The germline V gene has CDR1 SGHAT and CDR2 FQDESV (reference sequence). The V segment lost 4 bases and the J segment 4 bases; nucleotides outside the gene matches: 11. This CDR3 is built from 16 residues. The CDR3 loop reads CASSSSPGGARETQYF. CDR3 DNA sequence: TGTGCCAGCAGCTCTAGCCCGGGGGGGGCCCGAGAGACCCAGTACTTC. Full variable domain (rest looked up from reference TRBV11-1 and TRBJ2-5): EAEVAQSPRYKITEKSQAVAFWCDPISGHATLYWYRQILGQGPELLVQFQDESVVDDSQLPKDRFSAERLKGVDSTLKIQPAELGDSAMYLCASSSSPGGARETQYFGPGTRLLVL.

V usage is TRBV7-2 and J usage is TRBJ2-1, with D hard to call. Looked up from germline, CDR1 is SGHTA and CDR2 is FQGNSA. The V gene lost 4 bases and the J gene lost 4 bases, with 11 bases spanning the gap. The CDR3 extends over 14 amino acids. The DNA for the CDR3 is TGTGCCAGCAGCTCTTTGGGCCGTTACAATGAGCAGTTCTTC. Translating it yields CASSSLGRYNEQFF.

The V call is TRBV11-2, the J call TRBJ1-1; no clear D. From germline, CDR1 is SGHAT and CDR2 FQNNGV. The CDR3 has 14 amino acids. The V end lost 7 bases, the J end lost 0 bases, and 12 bases lay between the germline ends. The CDR3 sequence is CASIPLALNTEAFF. CDR3 coding DNA: TGTGCCAGCATCCCCCTGGCCCTGAACACTGAAGCTTTCTTT. Full variable domain (missing parts from reference TRBV11-2 and TRBJ1-1): EAGVAQSPRYKIIEKRQSVAFWCNPISGHATLYWYQQILGQGPKLLIQFQNNGVVDDSQLPKDRFSAERLKGVDSTLKIQPAKLEDSAVYLCASIPLALNTEAFFGQGTRLTVV.

The J gene is TRBJ1-1, the V gene TRBV5-4; D unclear. V dropped 4 bases and J dropped 7 bases, with 17 bases sitting between them. The length of the CDR3 is 14 residues. Germline V gene lookup returns CDR1 SGHNT and CDR2 YYREEE (reference sequence). CDR3 protein: CASSPDPYWGEAFF. In DNA, the CDR3 is TGTGCCAGCAGCCCAGACCCCTATTGGGGTGAAGCTTTCTTT.

The CDR3 nucleotides are TGTGCCAGCAGCGTAGAGACTACTACCGGGGAGCTGTTTTTT. It encodes CASSVETTTGELFF. The J gene is TRBJ2-2, the V gene TRBV9, with D perhaps matching TRBD2 (5 bases). Germline CDR1 and CDR2: SGDLS and YYNGEE. The CDR3 length is 14 residues. Trimming left V 0 bases short and J 5 bases short, with 8 bases between.